What follows are 2 T cell receptor beta chains derived from one specimen sequenced in a study of blood T cell repertoires in COVID-19. This table comes from immunoSEQ multiplex PCR, and its TCRdb copy is limited to in-frame clones, with some not included. The sample contains about 360,000 clones, around 87% of which appear only once. The material sequenced was peripheral blood. The receptors derive from a human donor in a cohort sampled during active COVID-19.

The J gene is TRBJ1-2, the V gene TRBV5-1; 8 nucleotides agree with TRBD1. The CDR3 spans 14 residues. The J segment lost 12 bases and the V segment lost 3 bases, leaving 13 bases of the junction unmatched. Germline V gene data show CDR1 as SGHRS and CDR2 as YFSETQ. CDR3 bases: TGCGCCAGCAGCTCCGGACAGGGAGTGTTGGGGGACACCTTC. Translated: CASSSGQGVLGDTF.

The chain has TRBV7-2 and TRBJ2-5, with D perhaps TRBD2 (6 bases). The V end lost 4 bases, the J end lost 1 base, and 10 bases lay between the germline ends. The CDR3 extends over 14 amino acids. Germline CDR1 is SGHTA and CDR2 is FQGNSA. The CDR3 spells CASSYGLPQETQYF. The DNA of the CDR3 is TGTGCCAGCAGCTACGGACTACCCCAAGAGACCCAGTACTTC.